These 13 T cell receptor beta chains were sequenced from one sample in a study of cytomegalovirus exposure and HLA in healthy donors. This PCR relied on a set of 60 Vbeta primers and 13 Jbeta primers. This table comes from immunoSEQ multiplex PCR, and its TCRdb copy is limited to in-frame clones, with some not included. Of over 65,000 clones listed, approximately 78% are singletons. Sequenced material: PBMCs. These receptors originate from a woman aged 25 to 45 in good health and CMV-seronegative.

The chain has TRBV19 and TRBJ2-5; TRBD1 agrees at 8 bases. The J call may be mistaken, given a closer DNA end match to TRBJ2-7. Germline-derived CDR1 and CDR2 are LNHDA and SQIVND (reference sequence). This CDR3 region has 15 residues. CDR3 protein: CASSIDDRGYDEQYF. In DNA form, the CDR3 reads TGTGCCAGTAGTATAGATGACAGGGGTTACGACGAGCAGTACTTC.

The chain combines TRBV9 with TRBJ1-1; D is possibly TRBD1 (5 bases). Trimming cost V 1 base and J 1 base, with 11 bases left between them. Germline loops: CDR1 SGDLS, CDR2 YYNGEE. The CDR3 sequence is 15 residues long. CDR3 in DNA: TGTGCCAGCAGCGTAATTTTTCAGGGGAACACTGAAGCTTTCTTT. This gives the protein CASSVIFQGNTEAFF.

This chain joins TRBV5-1 and TRBJ2-1; tentative D call: TRBD2 (5 bases). Per germline, CDR1 SGHRS and CDR2 YFSETQ. Trimming took off 7 bases at V and 1 base at J, with 12 bases between the two ends. CDR3 length equals 14 residues. This chain's CDR3 is CASRPSWSYNEQFF. As DNA, the CDR3 is TGCGCCAGCCGTCCTAGCTGGTCCTACAATGAGCAGTTCTTC.

The chain uses TRBV9 and TRBJ2-7, with D perhaps matching TRBD2 (7 bases). The length of the CDR3 is 14 residues. The V gene lost 3 bases and the J gene lost 2 bases, with 12 bases spanning the gap. Germline V gene data show CDR1 as SGDLS and CDR2 as YYNGEE. The CDR3 DNA is TGTGCCAGCAGCGCAGGGGACTACACCTACGAGCAGTACTTC. Its protein product is CASSAGDYTYEQYF.

The chain joins TRBV6-5 to TRBJ2-1; maybe TRBD1 (6 bases). Trimming removed 6 bases at V and 0 bases at J, with 12 bases between. CDR1 is MNHEY, CDR2 SVGAGI, per germline. The CDR3 contains 15 residues. The CDR3 spells CASSITGSSYNEQFF. The CDR3 nucleotides read TGTGCCAGCAGCATTACAGGGAGCTCCTACAATGAGCAGTTCTTC.

This clone has just a few counts. The chain joins TRBV27 to TRBJ2-1; 7 bases match TRBD1. Unmatched junction bases numbered 7, after V lost 7 bases and J lost 7 bases. The CDR3 totals 13 residues. Looked up from germline, CDR1 is MNHEY and CDR2 is SMNVEV (reference sequence). The CDR3 region is CASTPTGVNEQFF. DNA for the CDR3: TGTGCCAGCACTCCTACAGGGGTGAATGAGCAGTTCTTC.

This clone was observed once. V and J are TRBV30 and TRBJ1-3; the D gene is possibly TRBD1 (5 bases). V was clipped by 3 bases and J by 0 bases, with 15 bases between them. The germline gives CDR1 GTSNPN, CDR2 SVGIG (reference sequence). CDR3 length equals 16 residues. CDR3 sequence: CAWSIGGYSSGNTIYF. DNA for the CDR3: TGTGCCTGGAGCATCGGGGGTTATAGCTCTGGAAACACCATATATTTT.

The chain combines TRBV11-2 with TRBJ2-7; TRBD1 aligns across 8 bases. The V gene end was trimmed by 6 bases and the J gene end by 1 base; junction bases not matched to a gene: 2. The germline CDR1 and CDR2 sequences are SGHAT and FQNNGV. This CDR3 spans 13 amino acids. The chain's CDR3 is CASSRQGSYEQYF. The CDR3 DNA sequence: TGTGCCAGCAGTCGACAGGGGTCCTACGAGCAGTACTTC.

This chain joins TRBV5-1 and TRBJ2-7, with 8 bases identical to TRBD1. Germline CDR1 and CDR2: SGHRS and YFSETQ. The CDR3 runs to 14 residues. Losses at the gene ends were 0 bases for V and 2 bases for J; bases not matched to a gene: 1. In nucleotides, the CDR3 is TGCGCCAGCAGCTTGGGGGGACAGGCCTACGAGCAGTACTTC. This codes for CASSLGGQAYEQYF.

This clone was seen a few times. V and J are TRBV2 and TRBJ1-3; 7 bases are a match to TRBD1. V was pared by 7 bases and J by 0 bases, with 6 bases of the junction left unmatched. Germline V gives CDR1 SNHLY, CDR2 FYNNEI. The CDR3 is 15 amino acids. Written as DNA, the CDR3 is TGTGCCAGCACCTCAGGGGGATTCTCTGGAAACACCATATATTTT. Its translation is CASTSGGFSGNTIYF.

The rearrangement uses TRBV28 and TRBJ2-5; 7 positions agree with TRBD1. After removal of 6 bases from V and 6 bases from J, the junction contained 10 bases not matched to a gene. Germline V gene sequence: CDR1 MDHEN, CDR2 SYDVKM. CDR3 length: 14 amino acids. The CDR3 here is CASSSADREKTQYF. The CDR3 nucleotides read TGTGCCAGCAGCAGCGCAGACAGGGAGAAGACCCAGTACTTC.

The chain employs TRBV10-3 and TRBJ1-1; the D gene is possibly TRBD1 (5 bases). The CDR3 runs 16 residues. V was pared by 6 bases and J by 1 base, with 18 bases between. The germline V gene has CDR1 ENHRY and CDR2 SYGVKD. CDR3 sequence: CAISPSKGNANTEAFF. DNA for the CDR3: TGTGCCATCAGCCCCAGCAAGGGGAACGCGAACACTGAAGCTTTCTTT.

Here the CDR3 reads CAWSAWTSGPAQYF. As DNA, the CDR3 is TGTGCCTGGAGTGCCTGGACTAGCGGTCCCGCACAGTACTTC. This sequence joins TRBV30 and TRBJ2-5; TRBD2 aligns across 10 bases. J lost 11 bases, V lost 1 base, and 10 bases had no gene match. CDR1 and CDR2 (germline): GTSNPN, SVGIG (reference sequence). The length of the CDR3 is 14 residues.